Listed here are 7 T cell receptor beta chains from one sample, sequenced in a study of post-analysis software for immune sequencing data. TCR beta cDNA libraries had unique molecular identifiers. TCRdb fed the PCR reads into MiXCR, producing one record per CDR3 protein. The sample includes 150,000 to 200,000 distinct CDR3 sequences, around 36% of them seen just once. Sequenced material: blood, taken after autologous hematopoietic stem cell transplantation. These receptors all come from a girl aged 5-17 years with multiple sclerosis.

This clonotype has more than one count but fewer than ten. This rearrangement joins TRBV13 to TRBJ1-4; TRBD1 matches 9 bases. V was pared by 5 bases and J by 7 bases, with 8 bases of the junction left unmatched. CDR3 length equals 15 residues. Per germline, CDR1 PRHDT and CDR2 FYEKMQ (reference sequence). The CDR3 DNA sequence: TGTGCCAGCAGCCCCCGCACAGGGGGCAGTGAAAAACTGTTTTTT. Translation gives CASSPRTGGSEKLFF.

The chain links TRBV27 to TRBJ2-1; 10 nucleotides align to TRBD2. V dropped 6 bases and J dropped 7; count of bases not matched to a gene: 12. Germline V gene sequence: CDR1 MNHEY, CDR2 SMNVEV (reference sequence). The CDR3 covers 16 residues. The CDR3 DNA sequence: TGTGCCAGCAGCTATTATGGGGTAGCGGGAGGAAATGAGCAGTTCTTC. It translates to CASSYYGVAGGNEQFF.

This clonotype was observed a handful of times. The gene calls are TRBV19 and TRBJ2-5, with D perhaps matching TRBD1 (6 bases). This CDR3 comprises 16 residues. Germline CDR1 is LNHDA and CDR2 is SQIVND (reference sequence). With 9 bases removed from V and 5 bases from J, the gap between germline ends came to 25 bases. CDR3 coding DNA: TGTGCCAGCAAAAGTCTCGAGGGACACCCTGGGGAGACCCAGTACTTC. Protein: CASKSLEGHPGETQYF.

The J gene is TRBJ2-3, the V gene TRBV10-3; 7 bases map to TRBD2. Germline CDR1 ENHRY, CDR2 SYGVKD. The CDR3 runs to 15 residues. CDR3 loop: CASMGGESSTDTQYF. Written as DNA, the CDR3 is TGTGCATCCATGGGGGGGGAATCTAGCACAGATACGCAGTATTTT.

The rearrangement joins TRBV5-1 to TRBJ2-3, with D perhaps matching TRBD1 (5 bases). V lost 2 bases and J 2 bases, leaving 9 bases between the germline ends. Germline V gene sequence: CDR1 SGHRS, CDR2 YFSETQ. CDR3 length equals 14 residues. The CDR3 DNA sequence: TGCGCCAGCAGCTTAATGGACAACACAGATACGCAGTATTTT. This encodes CASSLMDNTDTQYF. Complete variable domain (other parts from reference TRBV5-1 and TRBJ2-3): KAGVTQTPRYLIKTRGQQVTLSCSPISGHRSVSWYQQTPGQGLQFLFEYFSETQRNKGNFPGRFSGRQFSNSRSEMNVSTLELGDSALYLCASSLMDNTDTQYFGPGTRLTVL.

The rearrangement links TRBV6-5 to TRBJ2-7, with 13 bases that match TRBD2. The CDR3 length is 16 residues. Germline lookup yields CDR1 MNHEY and CDR2 SVGAGI. With 4 bases clipped from V and 3 bases from J, the junction kept 6 bases outside the gene matches. The CDR3 DNA reads as TGTGCCAGCAGTTCCGCACTAGCGGGAGGGCTCTACGAGCAGTACTTC. Amino acid sequence: CASSSALAGGLYEQYF.

This clonotype was seen at least ten times. The DNA of the CDR3 is TGCAGTGCTAGAGGTCAGGCCGGGGACACTGAAGCTTTCTTT. Translating it yields CSARGQAGDTEAFF. V and J are TRBV20-1 and TRBJ1-1, with unresolved D. Between the trimmed V and J ends, which lost 1 base and 3 bases, there was a span of 12 bases. The CDR3 is 14 residues long. Germline-derived CDR1 and CDR2 are DFQATT and SNEGSKA (reference sequence).